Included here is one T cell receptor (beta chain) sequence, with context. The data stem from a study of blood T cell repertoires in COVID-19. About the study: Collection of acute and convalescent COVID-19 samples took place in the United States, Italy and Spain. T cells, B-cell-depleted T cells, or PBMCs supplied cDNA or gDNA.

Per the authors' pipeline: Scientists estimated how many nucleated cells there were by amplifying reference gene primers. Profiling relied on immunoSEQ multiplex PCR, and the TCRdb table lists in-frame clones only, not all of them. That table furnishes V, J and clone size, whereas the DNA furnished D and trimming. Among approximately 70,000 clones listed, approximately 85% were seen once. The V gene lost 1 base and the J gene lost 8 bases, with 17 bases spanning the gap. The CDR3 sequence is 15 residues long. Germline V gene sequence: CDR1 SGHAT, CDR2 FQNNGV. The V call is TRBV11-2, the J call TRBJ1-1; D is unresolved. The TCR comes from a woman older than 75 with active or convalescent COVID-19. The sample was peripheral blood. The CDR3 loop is CASSLGSGLQKEAFF. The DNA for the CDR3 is TGTGCCAGCAGCTTAGGGTCCGGACTACAGAAAGAAGCTTTCTTT.